This paragraph reports one T cell receptor beta chain. Its antigen is not identified. A junction boundary mismatches the germline segment, possibly from a read error. The data were taken from a study of CD8 T cells in ankylosing spondylitis. Notes on the study in general: What seemed typical of ankylosing spondylitis blood was a TCR beta motif built from several highly homologous variants. From matched ankylosing spondylitis synovial fluid, disease-linked clones were reportedly recovered at significantly enriched levels.

The CDR3 sequence is 19 residues long. Construction of TCR beta libraries was performed using quantitative 5'-RACE with molecular barcodes. TCRdb reprocessed the 5' RACE reads with MiXCR, giving one entry per CDR3 protein. Of about 700,000 distinct CDR3 sequences listed, around 20% are singletons. This receptor was identified in a male donor with ankylosing spondylitis. The sample consisted of blood, either unsorted or a sorted T cell fraction (not recorded which). The chain has TRBV12-3 or TRBV12-4 and TRBJ1-1, with 7 bases aligning to TRBD1. CDR3 coding DNA: TGTGCCAGCAGATTAGGTCGACAGGGAGTCACGCGGGAGGTCACTGAAGCTTTCTTT. It yields the protein CASRLGRQGVTREVTEAFF.